Listed below are T cell receptor beta chains from one sample, sequenced in a study of T cell responses to AZD1222 COVID-19 vaccine. Assay: immunoSEQ multiplex PCR; the TCRdb copy retains only in-frame clones and omits some. The data show about 90,000 clones, more than 75% seen once. Specimen: peripheral blood, collected 28 days after the second AZD1222 dose. The receptor source for this set is an adult who received the AZD1222 COVID-19 vaccine. CDR3s include the opening cysteine and the closing phenylalanine or tryptophan. Each record gives: V gene, D gene, J gene, clone size, CDR3 DNA, CDR3 protein. D genes are given only for firm matches. The size entry is marked missing in some rows and otherwise reads once, few, many or a size class.

V: TRBV30; D: TRBD2; J: TRBJ2-5; size: .; DNA: TGTGCCTGGAGTGAGGGTGCGGGGGGGCTTGGAGAGACCCAGTACTTC; CDR3: CAWSEGAGGLGETQYF
V: TRBV5-6; D: .; J: TRBJ2-2; size: .; DNA: TGTGCCAGCAGCTCTGACACGGTCCCGAACACCGGGGAGCTGTTTTTT; CDR3: CASSSDTVPNTGELFF
V: TRBV7-2; D: TRBD1; J: TRBJ2-6; size: .; DNA: TGTGCCAGCAGCTTACCTCGGACAGGGGCCTCCTCTGGGGCCAACGTCCTGACTTTC; CDR3: CASSLPRTGASSGANVLTF
V: TRBV7-2; D: TRBD1; J: TRBJ1-4; size: .; DNA: TGTGCCAGCAGCCTAGACAGGGGAGAGGGAAAACTGTTTTTT; CDR3: CASSLDRGEGKLFF
V: TRBV15; D: .; J: TRBJ2-7; size: .; DNA: TGTGCCACCAGCAGAGAACGGGAGAACGGCTACGAGCAGTACTTC; CDR3: CATSRERENGYEQYF
V: TRBV2; D: .; J: TRBJ2-7; size: .; DNA: TGTGCCAGCAGCAGCTACGAGCAGTACTTC; CDR3: CASSSYEQYF
V: TRBV7-6; D: .; J: TRBJ1-1; size: .; DNA: TGTGCCAGCAGCGCAGGGGTTTTTGCGAACACTGAAGCTTTCTTT; CDR3: CASSAGVFANTEAFF
V: TRBV11-2; D: .; J: TRBJ2-1; size: .; DNA: TGTGCCAGCAGCTTAGTCCGCAATGAGCAGTTCTTC; CDR3: CASSLVRNEQFF
V: TRBV6-6; D: TRBD1; J: TRBJ1-4; size: once; DNA: TGTGCCAGCAGGGGGACAGGCTTTAATGAAAAACTGTTTTTT; CDR3: CASRGTGFNEKLFF
V: TRBV4-1; D: .; J: TRBJ2-7; size: .; DNA: TGCGCCAGCAGCCAAGAGGGCAGCCTCTACGAGCAGTACTTC; CDR3: CASSQEGSLYEQYF
V: TRBV5-8; D: .; J: TRBJ1-4; size: .; DNA: TGTGCCAGCAGCCCGGGACAACGAAATGAAAAACTGTTTTTT; CDR3: CASSPGQRNEKLFF
V: TRBV27; D: .; J: TRBJ2-7; size: .; DNA: TGTGCCAGCAGTTTTGGCACCGGCGCCTACGAGCAGTACTTC; CDR3: CASSFGTGAYEQYF
V: TRBV7-2; D: .; J: TRBJ2-7; size: once; DNA: TGTGCCAGCAGCTTAGGGGGGCGGGTCTACGAGCAGTACTTC; CDR3: CASSLGGRVYEQYF
V: TRBV28; D: .; J: TRBJ1-2; size: once; DNA: TGTGCCAGCAGTTTATCGTATGCCGCGTATGGCTACACCTTC; CDR3: CASSLSYAAYGYTF
V: TRBV11-2; D: .; J: TRBJ1-4; size: .; DNA: TGTGCCAGCAGCTTAGCCTTTGGAGTCCAGGTCGAGGAAAAACTGTTTTTT; CDR3: CASSLAFGVQVEEKLFF
V: TRBV19; D: TRBD1; J: TRBJ2-6; size: .; DNA: TGTGCCAGTAGTCAACAGGGGGGAATCTCTGGGGCCAACGTCCTGACTTTC; CDR3: CASSQQGGISGANVLTF
V: TRBV5-1; D: .; J: TRBJ2-7; size: .; DNA: TGCGCCAGCAGCTCGGACCAGGGCCTCCCTAGGGTGCAGTACTTC; CDR3: CASSSDQGLPRVQYF
V: TRBV3-1/TRBV3-2; D: TRBD2; J: TRBJ2-5; size: .; DNA: TGTGCCAGCAGTCATCAGGGACTAGCGGGAGAGACCCAGTACTTC; CDR3: CASSHQGLAGETQYF
V: TRBV6-1; D: .; J: TRBJ1-2; size: .; DNA: TGTGCCAGCAGTGAAGTTTTCGGTCAGAACTATGGCTACACCTTC; CDR3: CASSEVFGQNYGYTF
V: TRBV11-2; D: TRBD2; J: TRBJ2-7; size: .; DNA: TGTGCCAGCAGCTTAGATGGGGGGGCCTACGAGCAGTACTTC; CDR3: CASSLDGGAYEQYF
V: TRBV29-1; D: .; J: TRBJ1-1; size: .; DNA: TGCAGCGCCCGGAGCGGGGTGGACACTGAAGCTTTCTTT; CDR3: CSARSGVDTEAFF
V: TRBV27; D: .; J: TRBJ1-2; size: .; DNA: TGTGCCAGCGCCCCCTCAGGGGAAGTACTTGGCTACACCTTC; CDR3: CASAPSGEVLGYTF
V: TRBV2; D: .; J: TRBJ2-7; size: .; DNA: TGTGCCAGCAGTCCCAGTCAACGGGCCGAGCAGTACTTC; CDR3: CASSPSQRAEQYF
V: TRBV12-3/TRBV12-4; D: .; J: TRBJ1-1; size: .; DNA: TGTGCCAGCAGTTTAGCGTACACTGAAGCTTTCTTT; CDR3: CASSLAYTEAFF
V: TRBV6-1; D: .; J: TRBJ1-1; size: .; DNA: TGTGCCAGCAGTGAAGGGGGAGACATGAACACTGAAGCTTTCTTT; CDR3: CASSEGGDMNTEAFF
V: TRBV30; D: .; J: TRBJ2-3; size: .; DNA: TGTGCCTGGAGTAAGTTGATCGTAGCTGATACGCAGTATTTT; CDR3: CAWSKLIVADTQYF
V: TRBV4-3; D: .; J: TRBJ2-7; size: .; DNA: TGCGCCAGCAGCCAAGATATAACGATCTCCTACGAGCAGTACTTC; CDR3: CASSQDITISYEQYF
V: TRBV27; D: .; J: TRBJ1-5; size: .; DNA: TGTGCCAGCAGTTTAGGAACGGACAATCAGCCCCAGCATTTT; CDR3: CASSLGTDNQPQHF
V: TRBV6-6; D: TRBD2; J: TRBJ2-3; size: .; DNA: TGTGCCAGCAGTTACTTGAGCGGGAGACCCACAGATACGCAGTATTTT; CDR3: CASSYLSGRPTDTQYF
V: TRBV7-2; D: .; J: TRBJ1-3; size: .; DNA: TGTGCCAGCAGCTTGGGGGGTTGGGGTCCTGGAAACACCATATATTTT; CDR3: CASSLGGWGPGNTIYF
V: TRBV7-3; D: TRBD1; J: TRBJ1-2; size: once; DNA: TGTGCCAGCAGCTTAACGGGGGACAGGGAGATCTATGGCTACACCTTC; CDR3: CASSLTGDREIYGYTF
V: TRBV19; D: .; J: TRBJ1-5; size: .; DNA: TGTGCCAGTAGTACAGGGAGGGGTCATCAGCCCCAGCATTTT; CDR3: CASSTGRGHQPQHF
V: TRBV11-1; D: .; J: TRBJ2-5; size: .; DNA: TGTGCCAGCAGCCGGGGAGAGACCCAGTACTTC; CDR3: CASSRGETQYF
V: TRBV7-3; D: .; J: TRBJ1-1; size: .; DNA: TGTGCCAGCAGCTTAACCACGCGGACTGAAGCTTTCTTT; CDR3: CASSLTTRTEAFF
V: TRBV27; D: .; J: TRBJ1-2; size: .; DNA: TGTGCCAGCAGTTTATGGGGGGTTGGTGATGGCTACACCTTC; CDR3: CASSLWGVGDGYTF
V: TRBV30; D: TRBD1; J: TRBJ1-1; size: .; DNA: TGTGCCTGGAGCTCAGGCGGGACAGGGGATACTGAAGCTTTCTTT; CDR3: CAWSSGGTGDTEAFF
V: TRBV28; D: .; J: TRBJ2-3; size: .; DNA: TGTGCCAGCAGCTTGATAGAGGTCGCAGGGTTCACAGATACGCAGTATTTT; CDR3: CASSLIEVAGFTDTQYF
V: TRBV5-1; D: TRBD1; J: TRBJ2-2; size: .; DNA: TGCGCCAGCAGCTTGGCCCGGACAGGGAACACCGGGGAGCTGTTTTTT; CDR3: CASSLARTGNTGELFF
V: TRBV3-1/TRBV3-2; D: TRBD2; J: TRBJ2-1; size: .; DNA: TGTGCCAGCAGCCAAGTACTAGCGGTTGGTAATGAGCAGTTCTTC; CDR3: CASSQVLAVGNEQFF
V: TRBV3-1/TRBV3-2; D: .; J: TRBJ2-2; size: .; DNA: TGTGCCAGCAGCTCTATAACAGGGAACACCGGGGAGCTGTTTTTT; CDR3: CASSSITGNTGELFF
V: TRBV5-1; D: .; J: TRBJ2-7; size: .; DNA: TGCGCCAGCAGCTTGGGGGTCGGGCGGAACTCCTACGAGCAGTACTTC; CDR3: CASSLGVGRNSYEQYF
V: TRBV11-3; D: .; J: TRBJ1-3; size: .; DNA: TGTGCCAGCAGCGCGGGATCCGACCCCGGAAACACCATATATTTT; CDR3: CASSAGSDPGNTIYF
V: TRBV27; D: .; J: TRBJ1-2; size: .; DNA: TGTGCCAGCAGTCCGATTCCGGGACACCTGAACTATGGCTACACCTTC; CDR3: CASSPIPGHLNYGYTF
V: TRBV4-2; D: TRBD2; J: TRBJ2-1; size: .; DNA: TGTGCCAGCAGCCAAGGGGGACTAGCGTACAGGAATGAGCAGTTCTTC; CDR3: CASSQGGLAYRNEQFF
V: TRBV28; D: .; J: TRBJ1-2; size: .; DNA: TGTGCCAGCAGTTTGCAGGGTTATGGCTACACCTTC; CDR3: CASSLQGYGYTF
V: TRBV4-1; D: .; J: TRBJ2-7; size: .; DNA: TGCGCCAGCAGCCCTGGGTACTCGCGCTCGGGCGAGCAGTACTTC; CDR3: CASSPGYSRSGEQYF
V: TRBV18; D: .; J: TRBJ1-2; size: .; DNA: TGTGCCAGCTCACCACCGGACAGCTATGGCTACACCTTC; CDR3: CASSPPDSYGYTF
V: TRBV19; D: .; J: TRBJ1-4; size: .; DNA: TGTGCCAGTAGTTTGCCGGGACGGGCTAATGAAAAACTGTTTTTT; CDR3: CASSLPGRANEKLFF
V: TRBV27; D: TRBD2; J: TRBJ2-5; size: few; DNA: TGTGCCAGCAGTTTATCCCCGGACGGACTAGCGGGGGGGTCCCAGTACTTC; CDR3: CASSLSPDGLAGGSQYF
V: TRBV9; D: .; J: TRBJ1-6; size: few; DNA: TGTGCCAGCAGCGTAGTGGCAGCGAATTCACCCCTCCACTTT; CDR3: CASSVVAANSPLHF